One and the same sample provided the 27 T cell receptor beta chains below, sequenced in a study of shared clonotypes between healthy human individuals. Profiled with immunoSEQ multiplex PCR; TCRdb holds only in-frame clones, not every one. The profile shows some 2,000,000 clones, almost 96% of them singletons. The specimen was naive CD4+ T cells sorted from blood. Subset in this sample: CD45RA+ positively selected. Receptor source: a man aged 18 to 30 in good health.

The V gene is TRBV10-3, the J gene TRBJ2-7; D is undetermined. Trimming took off 4 bases at V and 1 base at J, with 8 bases between the two ends. In germline, CDR1 is ENHRY, CDR2 SYGVKD. This CDR3 has 13 residues. CDR3 DNA: TGTGCCATCAGTGTAGGGAAGTCCTACGAGCAGTACTTC. Its translation is CAISVGKSYEQYF.

This chain joins TRBV2 and TRBJ2-7; TRBD1 might be the D (5 bases). Trimming stripped 7 bases from V and 1 base from J, with 8 bases between. The CDR3 spans 12 residues. CDR1 and CDR2 (germline): SNHLY, FYNNEI. CDR3 in amino acids: CASNGQSYEQYF. The CDR3, as DNA: TGTGCCAGCAATGGACAATCCTACGAGCAGTACTTC.

The rearrangement uses TRBV29-1 and TRBJ1-3; D not certain. V shed 0 bases and J shed 0 bases, with 12 bases lying between them. This CDR3 is 16 amino acids long. The germline V gene has CDR1 SQVTM and CDR2 ANQGSEA. CDR3 bases: TGCAGCGTTGAAGATAGAGCCAGGATCTCTGGAAACACCATATATTTT. It codes for CSVEDRARISGNTIYF.

V usage is TRBV7-2 and J usage is TRBJ2-1; possible D gene TRBD2, 6 bases. Germline loops: CDR1 SGHTA, CDR2 FQGNSA. The CDR3 contains 15 residues. Trimming left V 2 bases short and J 7 bases short, with 15 bases between. CDR3 nucleotide sequence: TGTGCCAGCAGCTTATTCCGTCTAGCGAGTAATGAGCAGTTCTTC. Its protein product is CASSLFRLASNEQFF.

Concerning this clone itself: A junction boundary mismatches the germline segment, possibly from a read error. V is TRBV5-8 and J is TRBJ2-7; perhaps TRBD1 as D (6 bases). This CDR3 spans 10 amino acids. CDR1 is SGHTS and CDR2 is YDEGEE in the germline V gene. The CDR3 region is CASSLGTRNF. The CDR3 DNA reads TGTGCCAGCAGCCTCGGGACACGCAACTTC.

V and J are TRBV27 and TRBJ1-5, with D perhaps TRBD1 (6 bases). Trimming stripped 5 bases from V and 3 bases from J, with 11 bases between. There are 14 residues in the CDR3. Germline V lookup: CDR1 MNHEY, CDR2 SMNVEV (reference sequence). The CDR3 bases are TGTGCCAGCAGTCCTAGGGGGGACAATCAGCCCCAGCATTTT. Amino acids: CASSPRGDNQPQHF.

This clone was seen only once. Other nucleotide sequences from this sample produce the same CDR3. The chain links TRBV6-6 to TRBJ2-7; D gene unclear. Germline CDR1 is MNHNY and CDR2 is SVGAGI (reference sequence). The CDR3 is 13 amino acids. V gave up 0 bases and J gave up 4 bases, with 7 bases separating them. CDR3 sequence reads: CASSYSTAYEQYF. The CDR3 region has the DNA TGTGCCAGCAGTTACTCGACCGCATACGAGCAGTACTTC.

This clone was found once. The chain recombines TRBV5-5 with TRBJ1-5; a possible D gene is TRBD1 (6 bases). V lost 4 bases, J lost 3 bases, and 14 bases lay in between. This CDR3 comprises 15 residues. Germline assignment: CDR1 SGHKS and CDR2 YYEKEE (reference sequence). The CDR3 is CASSLTGHSNQPQHF. In DNA form, the CDR3 reads TGTGCCAGCAGCCTTACGGGACATTCCAATCAGCCCCAGCATTTT.

The rearrangement uses TRBV9 and TRBJ2-1, with D perhaps TRBD2 (6 bases). CDR1 is SGDLS and CDR2 is YYNGEE in the germline V gene. CDR3 length: 12 amino acids. V lost 5 bases and J 6 bases, leaving 9 bases between the germline ends. The CDR3: CASSFGGNEQFF. CDR3 nucleotides: TGTGCCAGCAGTTTCGGGGGCAATGAGCAGTTCTTC. Using reference TRBV9 and TRBJ2-1 for the parts outside the CDR3, the full variable domain is DSGVTQTPKHLITATGQRVTLRCSPRSGDLSVYWYQQSLDQGLQFLIQYYNGEERAKGNILERFSAQQFPDLHSELNLSSLELGDSALYFCASSFGGNEQFFGPGTRLTVL.

Only a few counts were recorded for this clone. The chain combines TRBV12-5 with TRBJ1-2, with D possibly TRBD1 on 5 matching bases. Germline CDR1 is LGHNT and CDR2 is FRNRAP. The CDR3 has 13 residues. The V and J ends lost 6 bases and 5 bases respectively, with 13 bases between them. For the CDR3, the DNA is TGTGCTAGTGGGCCCGGGACGGCGTATGGCTACACCTTC. Translated, it gives CASGPGTAYGYTF. Drawing the rest from reference TRBV12-5 and TRBJ1-2, the complete variable domain is DARVTQTPRHKVTEMGQEVTMRCQPILGHNTVFWYRQTMMQGLELLAYFRNRAPLDDSGMPKDRFSAEMPDATLATLKIQPSEPRDSAVYFCASGPGTAYGYTFGSGTRLTVV.

The chain's CDR3 is CASSLRGGAVLQPQHF. CDR3 DNA sequence: TGTGCCAGCAGCCTCCGTGGAGGGGCGGTTCTCCAGCCCCAGCATTTT. The V and J genes are TRBV13 and TRBJ1-5; perhaps TRBD1 as D (5 bases). The CDR3 covers 16 residues. Per germline, CDR1 PRHDT and CDR2 FYEKMQ (reference sequence). The V gene lost 5 bases and the J gene lost 7 bases, with 21 bases spanning the gap. The full variable domain, in which reference TRBV13 and TRBJ1-5 provide the parts outside the CDR3, is AAGVIQSPRHLIKEKRETATLKCYPIPRHDTVYWYQQGPGQDPQFLISFYEKMQSDKGSIPDRFSAQQFSDYHSELNMSSLELGDSALYFCASSLRGGAVLQPQHFGDGTRLSIL.

The V call is TRBV2, the J call TRBJ1-2; TRBD1 might be the D (5 bases). CDR3 length: 14 residues. Germline-derived CDR1 and CDR2 are SNHLY and FYNNEI. V lost 1 base and J lost 4, with 10 bases in between. CDR3 nucleotides: TGTGCCAGCAGTGAAGATGGAGGGGCCTATGGCTACACCTTC. Protein: CASSEDGGAYGYTF.

The CDR3 sequence: CASSLGGSDNSPLHF. Here the CDR3 DNA reads TGTGCCAGCAGCTTGGGGGGGTCCGATAATTCACCCCTCCACTTT. V is TRBV5-5 and J is TRBJ1-6; D might be TRBD1 (5 bases). Between the trimmed V and J ends, which lost 0 bases and 5 bases, there was a span of 9 bases. The CDR3 is 15 residues long. Germline loops: CDR1 SGHKS, CDR2 YYEKEE (reference sequence).

The CDR3 region has the DNA TGTGCCAGCAGCTCCCCCGGGACTAGCGGGACGGGAGCGTACTTC. As protein: CASSSPGTSGTGAYF. V gene TRBV5-8 combines with J gene TRBJ2-4; 13 bases map to TRBD2. V shed 3 bases and J 15 bases; nucleotides not matched to a gene: 12. The CDR3 sequence is 15 residues long. In germline, CDR1 is SGHTS, CDR2 YDEGEE.

The V and J genes are TRBV5-4 and TRBJ2-7; D unclear. Germline V gene sequence: CDR1 SGHNT, CDR2 YYREEE (reference sequence). The CDR3 is 13 residues long. The V end was cut by 3 bases, the J end by 3 bases, with 10 bases between. CDR3 sequence: CASSSQDNYEQYF. In DNA form, the CDR3 reads TGTGCCAGCAGCTCGCAAGACAACTACGAGCAGTACTTC. Full variable domain (remainder filled in from reference TRBV5-4 and TRBJ2-7): ETGVTQSPTHLIKTRGQQVTLRCSSQSGHNTVSWYQQALGQGPQFIFQYYREEENGRGNFPPRFSGLQFPNYSSELNVNALELDDSALYLCASSSQDNYEQYFGPGTRLTVT.

This chain joins TRBV19 and TRBJ2-1; 9 bases are shared with TRBD1. The CDR3 consists of 13 residues. V lost 10 bases and J lost 4; bases outside the gene matches: 5. Per germline, CDR1 LNHDA and CDR2 SQIVND (reference sequence). The CDR3 bases are TGTGCCACAAGACAGGGGGGTTACAATGAGCAGTTCTTC. This translates into CATRQGGYNEQFF.

This clone was detected once. The chain joins TRBV27 to TRBJ1-2; TRBD1 is a possible D gene (6 bases). The ends were cut back, 3 bases at V and 3 bases at J, with 17 bases in the middle. Germline CDR1 is MNHEY and CDR2 is SMNVEV (reference sequence). This CDR3 has 16 amino acids. In nucleotides, the CDR3 is TGTGCCAGCAGTTTGGGACATCCCCCCCCATACTATGGCTACACCTTC. Protein product: CASSLGHPPPYYGYTF.

V is TRBV27 and J is TRBJ1-1, with a tentative D call TRBD1 (5 bases). This CDR3 comprises 14 residues. Per the germline V gene, CDR1 is MNHEY and CDR2 is SMNVEV (reference sequence). V lost 4 bases and J 1 base, leaving 10 bases between the germline ends. The CDR3 region has the DNA TGTGCCAGCAGTTGGGTAGGGACGAACACTGAAGCTTTCTTT. Protein sequence: CASSWVGTNTEAFF.

The CDR3 spells CASSSRIGGYGYTF. CDR3 nucleotides: TGTGCCAGCAGTTCCCGTATAGGGGGCTATGGCTACACCTTC. The chain is built from TRBV6-5 and TRBJ1-2, with D possibly being TRBD1 (6 bases). The V end lost 4 bases, the J end lost 4 bases, and 13 bases lay between the germline ends. The CDR3 runs to 14 residues. Germline assignment: CDR1 MNHEY and CDR2 SVGAGI.

Regarding this clone: The junction differs from germline at one of its ends, possibly a read error. The CDR3: CASSYLGRVIF. CDR3 nucleotide sequence: TGTGCCAGCAGTTACCTTGGGCGAGTTATCTTT. V gene TRBV6-5 combines with J gene TRBJ1-1, with D unclear. The germline CDR1 and CDR2 sequences are MNHEY and SVGAGI. The CDR3 loop spans 11 amino acids.

A word on this clone: Other nucleotide sequences from this sample produce the same CDR3. The chain is built from TRBV2 and TRBJ2-2, with 8 bases that match TRBD1. CDR1 is SNHLY, CDR2 FYNNEI, per germline. Germline trimming cut 5 bases from V and 5 bases from J; bases unmatched to any gene: 4. The CDR3 is 14 residues long. The CDR3 DNA sequence: TGTGCCAGCAGTCGGACAGGGAATACCGGGGAGCTGTTTTTT. Translated, it gives CASSRTGNTGELFF.

This sequence joins TRBV25-1 and TRBJ1-1; D uncertain. From germline, CDR1 is MGHDK and CDR2 SYGVNS. This CDR3 region has 16 residues. V shed 3 bases and J shed 4 bases, with 18 bases lying between them. CDR3 loop: CASSEPGNPRGTEAFF. CDR3 bases: TGTGCCAGCAGTGAGCCCGGGAACCCGAGAGGCACTGAAGCTTTCTTT. The variable domain in full, completed from reference TRBV25-1 and TRBJ1-1, reads EADIYQTPRYLVIGTGKKITLECSQTMGHDKMYWYQQDPGMELHLIHYSYGVNSTEKGDLSSESTVSRIRTEHFPLTLESARPSHTSQYLCASSEPGNPRGTEAFFGQGTRLTVV.

J is TRBJ2-5 and V is TRBV6-5; tentatively, D is TRBD1 (5 bases). The CDR3 has 14 residues. Germline V gene data show CDR1 as MNHEY and CDR2 as SVGAGI. The V end lost 1 base, the J end lost 0 bases, and 6 bases lay between the germline ends. The CDR3 protein is CASSYFRDQETQYF. In DNA form, the CDR3 reads TGTGCCAGCAGTTACTTCAGGGACCAAGAGACCCAGTACTTC.

This clone has only a few counts. This rearrangement joins TRBV10-3 to TRBJ1-5; 7 bases fit TRBD1. The CDR3 runs to 15 residues. The V and J ends lost 3 bases and 2 bases, in that order; junction bases with no gene match: 4. Germline lookup yields CDR1 ENHRY and CDR2 SYGVKD. The DNA of the CDR3 is TGTGCCATCAGTGATAGGGGGCGCGGCAATCAGCCCCAGCATTTT. This encodes CAISDRGRGNQPQHF.

This rearrangement joins TRBV6-5 to TRBJ1-1; the match to TRBD1 covers 7 bases. Germline V gives CDR1 MNHEY, CDR2 SVGAGI. Trimming removed 9 bases from V and 3 bases from J; junction bases left unmatched: 7. CDR3 size: 13 residues. The CDR3 nucleotides are TGTGCCAGTGCTCGAGGACAGGACACTGAAGCTTTCTTT. It translates to CASARGQDTEAFF.

DNA of the CDR3: TGTGCCAGCGCGCGACAGGGGGAGAATTCACCCCTCCACTTT. Translation: CASARQGENSPLHF. This chain uses TRBV5-4 with TRBJ1-6; 9 bases agree with TRBD1. The CDR3 is 14 residues long. Germline CDR1 and CDR2: SGHNT and YYREEE (reference sequence). J lost 7 bases, V lost 7 bases, and 6 bases had no gene match.

On this clone: At one end the junction does not follow the germline gene, possibly because of a read error. The chain uses TRBV5-1 and TRBJ2-7, with TRBD1 matching over 7 bases. The length of the CDR3 is 13 residues. Germline CDR1 and CDR2: SGHRS and YFSETQ. Here the CDR3 DNA reads TGCGCCAGCAGCTCGGAAGGACAGGCCCGAATGGACTTC. Its protein product is CASSSEGQARMDF.